The 13 T cell receptor beta chains given below trace back to one sample, sequenced in a study of T cells in Graves' hyperthyroidism and ophthalmopathy. Using RNA transcripts as the source, TCR beta CDR3 regions were amplified. Primed by the HTBI set, a first-round RT-PCR was run on the TCR CDR3. MiXCR was run by TCRdb on the multiplex PCR reads, yielding one entry per CDR3 protein. This repertoire shows a few hundred thousand distinct CDR3 sequences, roughly 13% found once; its top ten account for roughly 5.5%. The sequenced sample consisted of blood. Receptor source: a woman under 40 with Graves' hyperthyroidism that later progressed to Graves' ophthalmopathy.

This clonotype came up many times. This chain joins TRBV12-3 or TRBV12-4 and TRBJ2-3; D gene uncertain. Trimming stripped 7 bases from V and 3 bases from J, with 17 bases between. The CDR3 sequence is 15 residues long. CDR3 amino acids: CASTKQAIGTDTQYF. Here the CDR3 DNA reads TGTGCCAGCACTAAGCAAGCTATTGGAACAGATACGCAGTATTTT.

The sample holds many counts of this clonotype. The chain links TRBV24-1 to TRBJ1-4, with D unclear. V was shortened by 3 bases and J by 5 bases, with 6 bases between the two germline ends. Germline-derived CDR1 and CDR2 are KGHDR and SFDVKD. The CDR3 totals 13 residues. The CDR3 region has the DNA TGTGCCACCAGTGATACCTTAAATGAAAAACTGTTTTTT. Protein product: CATSDTLNEKLFF.

The V call is TRBV2, the J call TRBJ2-7, with D possibly matching TRBD1 (6 bases). The CDR3 totals 13 residues. V was pared by 11 bases and J by 2 bases, with 16 bases between. Germline loops: CDR1 SNHLY, CDR2 FYNNEI. The CDR3 here is CADSSPGAYEQYF. The CDR3 nucleotides are TGTGCCGACAGCTCTCCAGGGGCCTACGAGCAGTACTTC.

V usage is TRBV7-9 and J usage is TRBJ2-1, with TRBD2 matching 16 bases. The ends lost 4 bases at V and 2 bases at J; junction bases unmatched: 5. Germline CDR1 is SEHNR and CDR2 is FQNEAQ (reference sequence). The CDR3 runs 18 residues. The CDR3 sequence: CASSSGLAGGSPYNEQFF. As DNA, the CDR3 is TGTGCCAGCAGCTCGGGACTAGCGGGAGGGAGCCCCTACAATGAGCAGTTCTTC. Full variable domain (outside the CDR3, taken from reference TRBV7-9 and TRBJ2-1): DTGVSQNPRHKITKRGQNVTFRCDPISEHNRLYWYRQTLGQGPEFLTYFQNEAQLEKSRLLSDRFSAERPKGSFSTLEIQRTEQGDSAMYLCASSSGLAGGSPYNEQFFGPGTRLTVL.

This clonotype has ten or more counts. The chain links TRBV20-1 to TRBJ2-1, with TRBD2 identical over 9 bases. The V gene end was trimmed by 4 bases and the J gene end by 5 bases; junction bases not matched to a gene: 9. The V gene's germline CDR1 is DFQATT and CDR2 SNEGSKA (reference sequence). The CDR3 is 15 amino acids. As DNA, the CDR3 is TGCAGTGCTATTAGCGGGAGCCTCGTGGACAATGAGCAGTTCTTC. It yields the protein CSAISGSLVDNEQFF.

This clonotype was found a few times. One junction end disagrees with the germline gene, perhaps due to a read error. The rearrangement joins TRBV2 to TRBJ2-1; 12 nucleotides agree with TRBD2. CDR3 size: 16 residues. Germline CDR1 reads SNHLY; CDR2 reads FYNNEI. The CDR3 sequence is CASSVTSGSSYNEQFF. The DNA for the CDR3 is TGTGCCAGTAGTGTGACTAGCGGGAGCTCCTACAATGAGCAGTTCTTC. The full variable domain, in which reference TRBV2 and TRBJ2-1 provide the parts outside the CDR3, is EPEVTQTPSHQVTQMGQEVILRCVPISNHLYFYWYRQILGQKVEFLVSFYNNEISEKSEIFDDQFSVERPDGSNFTLKIRSTKLEDSAMYFCASSVTSGSSYNEQFFGPGTRLTVL.

This clonotype turned up a few times. The J gene is TRBJ2-1, the V gene TRBV29-1; 13 bases match TRBD2. The CDR3 runs 16 residues. V lost 8 bases and J lost 2; bases outside the gene matches: 9. Per the germline V gene, CDR1 is SQVTM and CDR2 is ANQGSEA. The CDR3 DNA follows: TGCAGCAAACTAGCGGGAGGGACCCCTCCCTACAATGAGCAGTTCTTC. This codes for CSKLAGGTPPYNEQFF.

This clonotype was seen repeatedly, ten times or more. J is TRBJ1-2 and V is TRBV6-2 or TRBV6-3; 10 bases align to TRBD1. V shed 5 bases and J 3 bases; nucleotides not matched to a gene: 6. Germline lookup yields CDR1 MNHEY and CDR2 SVGEGT. The CDR3 extends over 15 amino acids. The CDR3 protein is CASSNDRGRDYGYTF. The CDR3 DNA is TGTGCCAGCAGTAACGACAGGGGGCGCGACTATGGCTACACCTTC.

The sample holds many counts of this clonotype. The chain carries TRBV12-3 or TRBV12-4 and TRBJ2-7; D assignment may be TRBD1 or TRBD2 (6 bases each). V lost 8 bases to trimming and J lost 4 bases, with 12 bases between them. CDR3 length: 12 residues. The CDR3 spells CASSGAYYEQYF. CDR3 coding DNA: TGTGCCAGCTCGGGGGCTTATTACGAGCAGTACTTC.

In regard to this clonotype: This may be a read error, as it is one base from a much larger clone. This chain links TRBV27 with TRBJ1-1, with D possibly matching TRBD1 (6 bases). V was clipped by 5 bases and J by 0 bases, with 13 bases between them. CDR1 MNHEY and CDR2 SMNVEV come from the germline V gene (reference sequence). The CDR3 totals 15 residues. The CDR3 region is CASSAAGDVNTEAFF. CDR3 in DNA: TGTGCCAGCAGTGCGGCAGGGGACGTGAACACTGAAGCTTTCTTT.

The J gene is TRBJ1-5, the V gene TRBV5-8; D remains unclear. The V gene's germline CDR1 is SGHTS and CDR2 YDEGEE. Trimming removed 9 bases at V and 7 bases at J, with 14 bases between. CDR3 length equals 12 residues. The CDR3 protein is CATQDHSQPQHF. Here the CDR3 DNA reads TGTGCCACCCAGGATCATTCCCAGCCCCAGCATTTT.

A note on this clonotype: This clone may be a read error of a much larger clone one base away. The chain joins TRBV7-8 to TRBJ1-5, with 7 positions matching TRBD1. Germline V CDR1 and CDR2: SGHVS, FQNEAQ. Trimming at V came to 3 bases and at J to 5 bases, leaving 4 bases not matched to a gene. The CDR3 sequence is 14 residues long. The CDR3 coding sequence is TGTGCCAGCAGCTTCGGGACAGAGGATCAGCCCCAGCATTTT. This sequence encodes CASSFGTEDQPQHF.

In this sample, this clonotype turned up many times. The chain carries TRBV19 and TRBJ2-7, with a possible D match to TRBD1 (6 bases). Trimming cost V 6 bases and J 2 bases, with 14 bases left between them. CDR3 length equals 14 residues. Germline assignment: CDR1 LNHDA and CDR2 SQIVND (reference sequence). Here the CDR3 reads CASSTGLLTYEQYF. In nucleotides, the CDR3 is TGTGCCAGTAGCACAGGGCTCCTCACCTACGAGCAGTACTTC.